The next 19 T cell receptor beta chains were all read from a single sample in a study of a mutant IDH1 vaccine in newly diagnosed glioma. Sequenced by immunoSEQ multiplex PCR; TCRdb stores in-frame clones only, minus some. Of some 50,000 clones in the sample, 70% to 90% were seen once. Stated time point: baseline, week 1 (first vaccination visit). Treatment here: pre-vaccination baseline after standard-of-care therapy. Sample: PBMCs, taken from a glioma patient treated with radiotherapy, temozolomide or both. The receptors were sampled from a middle-aged man with glioma.

The chain uses TRBV7-2 and TRBJ1-2, with D maybe TRBD1 (6 bases). V dropped 5 bases and J dropped 6 bases, with 10 bases sitting between them. Looked up from germline, CDR1 is SGHTA and CDR2 is FQGNSA. CDR3 length: 12 residues. The CDR3 DNA is TGTGCCAGCAGCGAAGACAGGAATGGCTACACCTTC. Its protein is CASSEDRNGYTF. The whole variable domain, remainder taken from reference TRBV7-2 and TRBJ1-2, is GAGVSQSPSNKVTEKGKDVELRCDPISGHTALYWYRQSLGQGLEFLIYFQGNSAPDKSGLPSDRFSAERTGGSVSTLTIQRTQQEDSAVYLCASSEDRNGYTFGSGTRLTVV.

This clone has only a few counts. V and J are TRBV4-2 and TRBJ1-5; D is undetermined. This CDR3 comprises 12 residues. The V end lost 7 bases, the J end lost 2 bases, and 6 bases lay between the germline ends. Germline V gene lookup returns CDR1 LGHNA and CDR2 YNFKEQ. CDR3 nucleotides: TGTGCCAGCAAAGGAGGCAATCAGCCCCAGCATTTT. Encoded protein: CASKGGNQPQHF.

The rearrangement links TRBV5-1 to TRBJ2-7; 9 bases line up with TRBD1. Germline V gene sequence: CDR1 SGHRS, CDR2 YFSETQ. The CDR3 is 14 residues long. V dropped 4 bases and J dropped 5; count of bases not matched to a gene: 7. The CDR3 loop is CASSLTGGRNEQYF. The CDR3 DNA sequence: TGCGCCAGCAGCCTAACAGGGGGCAGGAACGAGCAGTACTTC.

The J gene is TRBJ2-2, the V gene TRBV6-5; D perhaps matches TRBD1 (6 bases). This CDR3 is built from 15 residues. V dropped 4 bases and J dropped 1 base, with 10 bases sitting between them. The germline CDR1 and CDR2 sequences are MNHEY and SVGAGI. CDR3 loop: CASSSARGNTGELFF. CDR3 bases: TGTGCCAGCAGTTCGGCCAGGGGGAACACCGGGGAGCTGTTTTTT.

The chain carries TRBV10-3 and TRBJ2-7; possibly TRBD2 for D (5 bases). Trimming stripped 7 bases from V and 1 base from J, with 17 bases between. Germline lookup yields CDR1 ENHRY and CDR2 SYGVKD. CDR3 length equals 15 residues. The DNA of the CDR3 is TGTGCCATCACCAAAGCGGACGGACCGTCCTACGAGCAGTACTTC. This encodes CAITKADGPSYEQYF.

This clone turned up a few times. The chain combines TRBV19 with TRBJ2-7, with unresolved D. V was clipped by 6 bases and J by 0 bases, with 15 bases between them. The length of the CDR3 is 15 residues. Looked up from germline, CDR1 is LNHDA and CDR2 is SQIVND (reference sequence). CDR3: CASRFQDGISYEQYF. CDR3 bases: TGTGCCAGTAGATTTCAGGATGGTATCTCCTACGAGCAGTACTTC. Full variable domain (rest looked up from reference TRBV19 and TRBJ2-7): DGGITQSPKYLFRKEGQNVTLSCEQNLNHDAMYWYRQDPGQGLRLIYYSQIVNDFQKGDIAEGYSVSREKKESFPLTVTSAQKNPTAFYLCASRFQDGISYEQYFGPGTRLTVT.

The rearrangement links TRBV4-3 to TRBJ2-3, with D unresolved. Germline CDR1 LGHNA, CDR2 YSLEER. CDR3 length: 15 amino acids. With 0 bases removed from V and 0 bases from J, the gap between germline ends came to 7 bases. The CDR3 DNA follows: TGCGCCAGCAGCCAAGATTTAACTAGCACAGATACGCAGTATTTT. Translated, it gives CASSQDLTSTDTQYF.

The chain is built from TRBV7-2 and TRBJ2-2, with D possibly TRBD2 on 7 matching bases. Trimming cost V 5 bases and J 4 bases, with 17 bases left between them. This CDR3 comprises 16 residues. Germline CDR1 and CDR2: SGHTA and FQGNSA. The CDR3 protein is CASSTRRRGGTGELFF. CDR3 nucleotides: TGTGCCAGCAGCACAAGACGAAGGGGGGGCACCGGGGAGCTGTTTTTT.

J is TRBJ1-1 and V is TRBV6-5, with D perhaps matching TRBD1 (5 bases). The V and J ends lost 3 bases and 5 bases respectively, with 16 bases between them. The CDR3 is made up of 15 amino acids. From germline, CDR1 is MNHEY and CDR2 SVGAGI. The CDR3 DNA reads TGTGCCAGCAGTTATTTTCGGCAGGGTGGAACTGAAGCTTTCTTT. This sequence encodes CASSYFRQGGTEAFF.

This chain uses TRBV29-1 with TRBJ2-1; maybe TRBD2 (6 bases). The CDR3 length is 13 residues. Trimming shortened V by 6 bases and J by 6 bases, and 15 bases separated the two germline ends. The germline V gene encodes CDR1 SQVTM and CDR2 ANQGSEA. CDR3 sequence reads: CSVGPGRGNEQFF. CDR3 sequence (DNA): TGCAGCGTGGGCCCCGGGCGGGGCAATGAGCAGTTCTTC.

The chain employs TRBV5-1 and TRBJ2-5; 11 bases are shared with TRBD1. The CDR3 spans 16 residues. Germline CDR1 reads SGHRS; CDR2 reads YFSETQ. The J segment lost 4 bases and the V segment lost 2 bases, leaving 7 bases of the junction unmatched. CDR3 DNA sequence: TGCGCCAGCAGCTTTGGGGGGACAGGGGGTCGAGAGACCCAGTACTTC. Translating gives CASSFGGTGGRETQYF.

V and J are TRBV5-6 and TRBJ2-1; 11 bases align to TRBD2. The CDR3 spans 15 residues. Germline-derived CDR1 and CDR2 are SGHDT and YYEEEE. Trimming took 5 bases from V and 9 from J; bases not matched to a gene: 10. The chain's CDR3 is CASSLNLAGGFEQFF. The CDR3 nucleotides are TGTGCCAGCAGTCTAAATCTAGCGGGAGGTTTTGAGCAGTTCTTC.

J is TRBJ2-7 and V is TRBV11-2; D remains ambiguous. The CDR3 length is 15 residues. The germline V gene encodes CDR1 SGHAT and CDR2 FQNNGV. Between the trimmed V and J ends, which lost 1 base and 0 bases, there was a span of 10 bases. Here the CDR3 reads CASSLVAVSSYEQYF. The CDR3 bases are TGTGCCAGCAGCTTAGTGGCGGTTAGCTCCTACGAGCAGTACTTC.

This chain joins TRBV5-1 and TRBJ2-5; D is undetermined. There are 13 residues in the CDR3. Germline CDR1 reads SGHRS; CDR2 reads YFSETQ. Trimming took off 1 base at V and 4 bases at J, with 8 bases between the two ends. For the CDR3, the DNA is TGCGCCAGCAGCTTGATGGGGTTAGAGACCCAGTACTTC. The encoded protein is CASSLMGLETQYF.

The V call is TRBV4-1, the J call TRBJ2-7, with D possibly TRBD2 on 5 matching bases. Germline CDR1 and CDR2: MGHRA and YSYEKL. This CDR3 has 16 amino acids. Trimming stripped 0 bases from V and 0 bases from J, with 12 bases between. CDR3 region: CASSQDKRESSYEQYF. CDR3 DNA: TGCGCCAGCAGCCAAGATAAGAGGGAGAGCTCCTACGAGCAGTACTTC.

The chain uses TRBV29-1 and TRBJ2-7, with D perhaps being TRBD1 or TRBD2 (5 bases each). The germline gives CDR1 SQVTM, CDR2 ANQGSEA. V shed 4 bases and J shed 1 base, with 11 bases lying between them. The CDR3 extends over 13 amino acids. The chain's CDR3 is CSVVWDGSYEQYF. The CDR3 DNA reads TGCAGCGTTGTCTGGGACGGATCCTACGAGCAGTACTTC.

The V and J genes are TRBV5-1 and TRBJ2-3; D is unclear. The CDR3 loop spans 13 amino acids. Germline V lookup: CDR1 SGHRS, CDR2 YFSETQ. The V gene lost 4 bases and the J gene lost 6 bases, with 12 bases spanning the gap. DNA for the CDR3: TGCGCCAGCAGCCGAACCGGAAGGGATACGCAGTATTTT. This sequence encodes CASSRTGRDTQYF.

The chain combines TRBV5-1 with TRBJ1-2; 8 nucleotides match TRBD1. The CDR3 totals 15 residues. Germline assignment: CDR1 SGHRS and CDR2 YFSETQ. V was clipped by 3 bases and J by 1 base; unmatched bases: 5. DNA for the CDR3: TGCGCCAGCAGCTCTGGACAGGGTAGTAACTATGGCTACACCTTC. Its protein is CASSSGQGSNYGYTF.

The chain employs TRBV5-8 and TRBJ2-3; D unresolved. The CDR3 totals 17 residues. CDR1 and CDR2 (germline): SGHTS, YDEGEE. V was shortened by 1 base and J by 0 bases, with 15 bases between the two germline ends. Here the CDR3 reads CASSLPRWASSTDTQYF. DNA for the CDR3: TGTGCCAGCAGCTTGCCCCGGTGGGCTTCTAGCACAGATACGCAGTATTTT.